The 21 T cell receptor beta chains below were found in one sample sequenced in a study of control samples from healthy donors and cancer patients. Profiled with immunoSEQ multiplex PCR; TCRdb holds only in-frame clones, not every one. The data hold 94,000 or so clones, with 65% to 85% observed a single time. Sequenced input: PBMCs. These TCRs come from a man in his 70s with lung cancer.

The V gene is TRBV23-1, the J gene TRBJ2-5; 7 nucleotides match TRBD1. TRBV23-1 is given ORF status, its function remaining uncertain. Trimming took 2 bases from V and 2 from J; bases not matched to a gene: 2. CDR3 length: 14 amino acids. The CDR3 nucleotides are TGCGCCAGCAGTCAACTGGGACAGCAAGAGACCCAGTACTTC. Translating it yields CASSQLGQQETQYF.

The count of this clone is one. CDR3 region: CASSLWGDWNTEAFF. The CDR3, as DNA: TGCGCCAGCAGCTTGTGGGGGGATTGGAACACTGAAGCTTTCTTT. This chain links TRBV5-1 with TRBJ1-1, with D maybe TRBD1 (5 bases). The germline V gene has CDR1 SGHRS and CDR2 YFSETQ. Trimming removed 1 base from V and 1 base from J, with 11 bases in between. The CDR3 length is 15 residues.

CDR3 sequence reads: CASKEGTGSEKLFF. The CDR3 nucleotides read TGTGCCAGCAAGGAGGGGACAGGGTCTGAAAAACTGTTTTTT. This rearrangement joins TRBV2 to TRBJ1-4, with 9 bases matching TRBD1. Germline V CDR1 and CDR2: SNHLY, FYNNEI. This CDR3 has 14 amino acids. V lost 7 bases to trimming and J lost 7 bases; unmatched junction nucleotides: 7.

The count of this clone is one. This chain joins TRBV3-1 (or the pseudogene TRBV3-2) and TRBJ2-1; tentatively, D is TRBD1 (5 bases). The CDR3 contains 13 residues. Per germline, CDR1 LGHDT and CDR2 YNNKEL (reference sequence). Trimming removed 4 bases from V and 7 bases from J, with 11 bases in between. CDR3 protein: CASSRRRGNEQFF. CDR3 nucleotides: TGTGCCAGCAGCCGACGTAGGGGAAATGAGCAGTTCTTC.

The V call is TRBV6-2 or TRBV6-3, the J call TRBJ2-7; maybe TRBD2 (5 bases). V lost 2 bases and J 2 bases, leaving 13 bases between the germline ends. Germline lookup yields CDR1 MNHEY and CDR2 SVGEGT. The CDR3 runs 15 residues. The CDR3 region has the DNA TGTGCCAGCAGTTACCGGGGAGTCGCGACCTACGAGCAGTACTTC. The encoded protein is CASSYRGVATYEQYF.

V and J are TRBV19 and TRBJ1-3; D gene unclear. The CDR3 length is 14 residues. With 3 bases removed from V and 6 bases from J, the gap between germline ends came to 12 bases. Per germline, CDR1 LNHDA and CDR2 SQIVND (reference sequence). CDR3 DNA: TGTGCCAGTAGTATCAAGGCCAGGACAAACACCATATATTTT. It yields the protein CASSIKARTNTIYF.

The CDR3 is CASSLTRSSPLHF. The CDR3 nucleotides are TGTGCCAGCAGCTTAACACGGTCTTCACCCCTCCACTTT. This chain uses TRBV7-7 with TRBJ1-6, with no clear D. This CDR3 comprises 13 residues. The V gene's germline CDR1 is SSHAT and CDR2 FNYEAQ (reference sequence). The V end lost 2 bases, the J end lost 9 bases, and 8 bases lay between the germline ends.

To note about this clone: Compared with germline, one end of the junction differs, possibly owing to a read error. The chain employs TRBV5-1 and TRBJ2-2; no firm D call. The germline CDR1 and CDR2 sequences are SGHRS and YFSETQ. The CDR3 has 15 residues. The CDR3 region has the DNA TGCGCCAGCAGCTTGAACCCCTCGAACACCGTGGAGCTGTTTTTT. Translating gives CASSLNPSNTVELFF.

The gene calls are TRBV7-9 and TRBJ2-7; maybe TRBD1 (6 bases). Trimming took 3 bases from V and 6 from J, leaving 15 bases between them. Germline V lookup: CDR1 SEHNR, CDR2 FQNEAQ (reference sequence). The CDR3 totals 14 residues. In nucleotides, the CDR3 is TGTGCCAGCAGCTTGGACAGTTCAAATGGCGAGCAGTACTTC. Translated, it gives CASSLDSSNGEQYF.

This sequence joins TRBV2 and TRBJ2-3; D gene uncertain. Germline loops: CDR1 SNHLY, CDR2 FYNNEI. This CDR3 has 14 amino acids. V lost 4 bases to trimming and J lost 1 base, with 9 bases between them. CDR3 sequence (DNA): TGTGCCAGCAGTGTTTGGCGGCGCACAGATACGCAGTATTTT. Its protein product is CASSVWRRTDTQYF.

V is TRBV7-2 and J is TRBJ1-2, with 7 bases identical to TRBD1. V dropped 4 bases and J dropped 4; count of bases not matched to a gene: 12. The V gene's germline CDR1 is SGHTA and CDR2 FQGNSA. This CDR3 is built from 16 residues. CDR3 bases: TGTGCCAGCAGCTCCTTCCCGGGACAGCATTCCTATGGCTACACCTTC. Protein: CASSSFPGQHSYGYTF.

V gene TRBV7-8 combines with J gene TRBJ1-1; D is possibly TRBD1 (6 bases). CDR3 length: 15 residues. Germline CDR1 is SGHVS and CDR2 is FQNEAQ. V lost 5 bases and J lost 8, with 21 bases in between. As DNA, the CDR3 is TGTGCCAGCAGCCTGGAACGGCCGCCTCAGGGGGAAGCTTTCTTT. Protein: CASSLERPPQGEAFF.

The chain employs TRBV6-1 and TRBJ2-1; a weak D match, TRBD1 (6 bases). Germline V CDR1 and CDR2: MNHNS, SASEGT. V shed 1 base and J shed 5 bases, with 15 bases lying between them. The CDR3 loop spans 16 amino acids. CDR3 residues: CASSEVLAGVNNEQFF. The DNA of the CDR3 is TGTGCCAGCAGTGAAGTCTTGGCAGGGGTGAACAATGAGCAGTTCTTC.

The chain links TRBV28 to TRBJ1-1; 9 nucleotides line up with TRBD1. The CDR3 consists of 14 residues. The junction had 4 bases not matched to a gene; V was cut back by 6 bases and J by 2 bases. Germline assignment: CDR1 MDHEN and CDR2 SYDVKM. CDR3 nucleotide sequence: TGTGCCAGCAGCCGGGACAGGGCTAACACTGAAGCTTTCTTT. The encoded protein is CASSRDRANTEAFF.

This clone occurred once. V usage is TRBV5-1 and J usage is TRBJ2-7; possibly TRBD1 for D (6 bases). The length of the CDR3 is 14 residues. Between the trimmed V and J ends, which lost 0 bases and 4 bases, there was a span of 11 bases. CDR1 and CDR2 from the germline V gene are SGHRS and YFSETQ. CDR3 loop: CASSLERGNYEQYF. The CDR3 nucleotides are TGCGCCAGCAGCTTGGAGAGGGGGAATTACGAGCAGTACTTC.

The J gene is TRBJ1-6, the V gene TRBV6-6; D possibly corresponds to TRBD1 (6 bases). The length of the CDR3 is 17 residues. The germline V gene has CDR1 MNHNY and CDR2 SVGAGI (reference sequence). The V end was cut by 6 bases, the J end by 5 bases, with 20 bases between. Written as DNA, the CDR3 is TGTGCCAGCAGCCGAGGCGCAGGGGCTATTAATAATTCACCCCTCCACTTT. Protein: CASSRGAGAINNSPLHF.

This clone has more than one count but fewer than ten. Germline is not matched at one junction end, which may reflect a read error. The chain uses TRBV5-1 and TRBJ1-2; maybe TRBD1 (6 bases). CDR1 and CDR2 (germline): SGHRS, YFSETQ. The CDR3 spans 15 residues. CDR3: CASSLDRDNGYGYTF. CDR3 coding DNA: TGCGCCAGCAGTTTGGACCGGGACAACGGCTATGGCTACACCTTC.

This chain joins TRBV7-9 and TRBJ1-3; tentatively, D is TRBD1 (5 bases). Germline loops: CDR1 SEHNR, CDR2 FQNEAQ (reference sequence). The CDR3 is 15 amino acids. Trimming shortened V by 2 bases and J by 2 bases, and 10 bases separated the two germline ends. The chain's CDR3 is CASSLFRGAGNTIYF. The CDR3 DNA sequence: TGTGCCAGCAGCTTATTTAGGGGAGCTGGAAACACCATATATTTT.

CDR3 DNA: TGTGCCAGCAGCGCCAACTCGGACAGGGTCAGGACCGGGGAGCTGTTTTTT. The encoded protein is CASSANSDRVRTGELFF. The J gene is TRBJ2-2, the V gene TRBV9; TRBD1 matches 8 bases. The CDR3 extends over 17 amino acids. V gave up 3 bases and J gave up 5 bases; unmatched junction bases: 12. CDR1 SGDLS and CDR2 YYNGEE come from the germline V gene. The variable domain in full, completed from reference TRBV9 and TRBJ2-2, reads DSGVTQTPKHLITATGQRVTLRCSPRSGDLSVYWYQQSLDQGLQFLIQYYNGEERAKGNILERFSAQQFPDLHSELNLSSLELGDSALYFCASSANSDRVRTGELFFGEGSRLTVL.

The rearrangement links TRBV5-6 to TRBJ1-2, with 7 bases lining up with TRBD1. Germline V lookup: CDR1 SGHDT, CDR2 YYEEEE. The CDR3 loop spans 13 amino acids. Trimming took 4 bases from V and 8 from J; bases not matched to a gene: 8. The CDR3 bases are TGTGCCAGCAGCAGGAGGGGGCTCGACGGCTACACCTTC. Encoded protein: CASSRRGLDGYTF. Full variable domain (rest looked up from reference TRBV5-6 and TRBJ1-2): DAGVTQSPTHLIKTRGQQVTLRCSPKSGHDTVSWYQQALGQGPQFIFQYYEEEERQRGNFPDRFSGHQFPNYSSELNVNALLLGDSALYLCASSRRGLDGYTFGSGTRLTVV.

The gene calls are TRBV4-1 and TRBJ1-1; no clear D. The CDR3 runs to 16 residues. Trimming pared 3 bases from V and 6 bases from J, leaving 20 bases between. The V gene's germline CDR1 is MGHRA and CDR2 YSYEKL. The CDR3, as DNA: TGCGCCAGCAGCCATAACACAGAACGACGTTTCGCTGAAGCTTTCTTT. This codes for CASSHNTERRFAEAFF.